This T cell receptor (beta chain) was identified in a study of blood T cell repertoires in COVID-19. Background on the study: Spain, Italy and the United States supplied samples that represented acute and convalescent COVID-19. From T cells, B-cell-depleted T cells, or PBMCs came the material, which was cDNA or gDNA.

Germline V gene lookup returns CDR1 LGHDT and CDR2 YNNKEL (reference sequence). Trimming at V came to 5 bases and at J to 4 bases, leaving 6 bases not matched to a gene. CDR3 length equals 15 residues. How the authors handled the data: The authors estimated nucleated cell counts from reference gene primer amplification. The assay was immunoSEQ multiplex PCR, and TCRdb's table has in-frame clones only and misses some. Clone size and V and J calls were adopted from that table, with D and trimming inferred from the DNA. The table lists about 130,000 clones, almost 70% of them singletons. This clone was picked up one time.

The receptor was derived from a woman aged 65 to 85 with acute or convalescent COVID-19. Sequencing was performed on peripheral blood. The chain combines TRBV3-1 (or the pseudogene TRBV3-2) with TRBJ1-3, with 9 bases that match TRBD1. DNA for the CDR3: TGTGCCAGCAGCGGACAGGGGCGGGGAGGAAACACCATATATTTT. Residues: CASSGQGRGGNTIYF.